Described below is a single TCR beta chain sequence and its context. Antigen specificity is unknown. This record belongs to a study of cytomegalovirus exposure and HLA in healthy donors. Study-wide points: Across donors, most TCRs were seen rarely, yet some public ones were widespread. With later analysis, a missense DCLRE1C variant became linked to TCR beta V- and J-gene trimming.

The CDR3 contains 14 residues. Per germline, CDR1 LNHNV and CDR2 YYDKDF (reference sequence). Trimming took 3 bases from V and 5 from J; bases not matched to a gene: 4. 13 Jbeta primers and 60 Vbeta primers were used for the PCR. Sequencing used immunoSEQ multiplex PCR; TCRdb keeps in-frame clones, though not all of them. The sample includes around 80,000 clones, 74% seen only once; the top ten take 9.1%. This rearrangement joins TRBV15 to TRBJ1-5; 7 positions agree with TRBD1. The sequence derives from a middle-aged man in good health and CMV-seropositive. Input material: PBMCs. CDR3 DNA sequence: TGTGCCACCAGCAGTGAACAGGGGTATCAGCCCCAGCATTTT. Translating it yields CATSSEQGYQPQHF.